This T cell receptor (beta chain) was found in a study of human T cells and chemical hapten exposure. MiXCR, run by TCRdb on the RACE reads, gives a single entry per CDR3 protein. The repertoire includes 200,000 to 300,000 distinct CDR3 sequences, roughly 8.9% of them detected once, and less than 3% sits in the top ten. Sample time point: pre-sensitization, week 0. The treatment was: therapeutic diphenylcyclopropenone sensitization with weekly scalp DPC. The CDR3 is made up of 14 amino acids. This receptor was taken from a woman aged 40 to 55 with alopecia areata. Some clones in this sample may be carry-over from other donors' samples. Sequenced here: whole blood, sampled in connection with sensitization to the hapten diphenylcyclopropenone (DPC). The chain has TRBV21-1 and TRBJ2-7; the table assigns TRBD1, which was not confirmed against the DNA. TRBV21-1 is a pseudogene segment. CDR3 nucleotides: TGTGCCAGCGGTCACGGGCGTGGTGGTAACGAGCAGTACTTC. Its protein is CASGHGRGGNEQYF.